The sequence of this T cell receptor beta chain was determined in a study of cytomegalovirus exposure and HLA in healthy donors. Across the whole study: Researchers previously reported finding some 110 million unique TCR beta sequences from around 200 million T cells. Study-level points and caveats: Reportedly, diagnosis of cytomegalovirus status by the classifier showed high specificity and sensitivity.

With respect to this clone: The antigen remains undetermined.

Germline assignment: CDR1 SGHRS and CDR2 YFSETQ. The CDR3 contains 14 residues. With V trimmed by 3 bases and J by 7 bases, 5 bases remained unmatched. PCR employed 60 Vbeta and 13 Jbeta primers. Generated by immunoSEQ multiplex PCR, the TCRdb table keeps only in-frame clones and is missing some. Among roughly 130,000 clones, approximately 74% were seen once, and the ten largest hold around 4.7%. This receptor was identified in a man between 18 and 29 years old in good health and CMV-seropositive. The sequencing input was PBMCs. This chain connects TRBV5-1 to TRBJ2-1; TRBD1 aligns across 9 bases. CDR3 DNA sequence: TGCGCCAGCAGCTCACAGGGGGCGGGGAATGAGCAGTTCTTC. This codes for CASSSQGAGNEQFF.